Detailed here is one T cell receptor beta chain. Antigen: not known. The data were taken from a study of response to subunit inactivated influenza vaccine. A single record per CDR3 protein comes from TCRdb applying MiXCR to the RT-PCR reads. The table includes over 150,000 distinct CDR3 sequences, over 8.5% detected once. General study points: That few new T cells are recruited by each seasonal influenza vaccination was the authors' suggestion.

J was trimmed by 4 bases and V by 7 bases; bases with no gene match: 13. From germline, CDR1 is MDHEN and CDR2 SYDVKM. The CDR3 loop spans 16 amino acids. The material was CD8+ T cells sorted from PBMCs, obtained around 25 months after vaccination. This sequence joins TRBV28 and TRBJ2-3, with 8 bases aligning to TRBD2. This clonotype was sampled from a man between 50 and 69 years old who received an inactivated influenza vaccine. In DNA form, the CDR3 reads TGTGCCAGCATTGGGCCGGGGGGGGTTAGGCCAGATACGCAGTATTTT. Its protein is CASIGPGGVRPDTQYF. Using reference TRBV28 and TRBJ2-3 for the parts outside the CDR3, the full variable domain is DVKVTQSSRYLVKRTGEKVFLECVQDMDHENMFWYRQDPGLGLRLIYFSYDVKMKEKGDIPEGYSVSREKKERFSLILESASTNQTSMYLCASIGPGGVRPDTQYFGPGTRLTVL.